This T cell receptor beta chain was captured by sequencing in a study of cytomegalovirus exposure and HLA in healthy donors. Germline V lookup: CDR1 MNHEY, CDR2 SVGAGI. V was clipped by 2 bases and J by 8 bases; unmatched bases: 6. The CDR3 contains 14 residues. The PCR contained 60 Vbeta and 13 Jbeta primers. Repertoires were generated with immunoSEQ multiplex PCR, while TCRdb's copy carries only in-frame clones and drops some. Seen here are 100,000 or so clones, 75% to 90% observed once, and the top ten hold 3% to 5%. The source is a man younger than 45 in good health and CMV-seronegative. Sequences were obtained from PBMCs. The V call is TRBV6-5, the J call TRBJ2-1, with 7 nucleotides matching TRBD1. DNA of the CDR3: TGTGCCAGCAGTTACGGAAGACAGGGCGATGAGCAGTTCTTC. Amino acids: CASSYGRQGDEQFF.